The sample holds many counts of the clone carrying this T cell receptor beta chain. Its antigen is unidentified. V was trimmed by 8 bases and J by 0 bases, leaving 9 bases between them. The CDR3 runs 13 residues. CDR1 is MNHEY, CDR2 SVGAGI, per germline. TCRdb processed the 5' RACE reads anew with MiXCR; each CDR3 protein has one entry. The sample consists of approximately 66,000 distinct CDR3 sequences, roughly 6.4% of them appearing once. Sample time point: sample taken at primary tumor resection. Unsorted whole RNA from tumor, nontumor lung or frozen PBMC underwent sequencing. The data originate from a study of spatial heterogeneity in lung cancer. Study conclusions and caveats: Follow-up blood showed ubiquitous expanded tumor TCRs less than blood at resection did.

This sequence joins TRBV6-5 and TRBJ2-3, with D possibly being TRBD1 (6 bases). Sequenced here: PBMCs, sampled at surgery. The source of this sequence is a female donor with early-stage non-small cell lung cancer. In DNA form, the CDR3 reads TGTGCCAGCCGCGACAGGAGCACAGATACGCAGTATTTT. Its translation: CASRDRSTDTQYF.